The following is a T cell receptor beta chain sequence with its context. Its specificity is not known. V dropped 6 bases and J dropped 7; count of bases not matched to a gene: 4. This CDR3 contains 14 residues. Per germline, CDR1 SEHNR and CDR2 FQNEAQ (reference sequence). As the template, RNA transcripts were used to amplify TCR beta CDR3 regions. Amplification began with first-round RT-PCR using HTBI primers, then second-round multiplex PCR was performed. TCRdb re-derived calls from the multiplex PCR reads in MiXCR, one entry per CDR3 protein. The sample consists of about 550,000 distinct CDR3 sequences, 35% to 45% of them appearing once. Aged 18 to 65, hyperthyroidism patients had been newly diagnosed, with under 2 months' duration. Enrollment excluded any patients with other autoimmune diseases, uncontrolled infections, pregnancy or lactation. This record comes from a study of Graves' ophthalmopathy and Graves' hyperthyroidism. Overall study: The term stable hyperthyroidism indicated an absence of ophthalmopathy within 18 months of follow-up. Study-level points and caveats: Detected in blood as well were most expanded thyroid clonotypes with frequency above 0.001.

The source of this sequence is an adult man with Graves' hyperthyroidism. The rearrangement links TRBV7-9 to TRBJ2-2; 11 nucleotides agree with TRBD1. The sample comprised peripheral blood or thyroid tissue (not recorded which). CDR3 in DNA: TGTGCCAGCAGAGGACAGGGGGCAGGCGGGGAGCTGTTTTTT. The encoded protein is CASRGQGAGGELFF.